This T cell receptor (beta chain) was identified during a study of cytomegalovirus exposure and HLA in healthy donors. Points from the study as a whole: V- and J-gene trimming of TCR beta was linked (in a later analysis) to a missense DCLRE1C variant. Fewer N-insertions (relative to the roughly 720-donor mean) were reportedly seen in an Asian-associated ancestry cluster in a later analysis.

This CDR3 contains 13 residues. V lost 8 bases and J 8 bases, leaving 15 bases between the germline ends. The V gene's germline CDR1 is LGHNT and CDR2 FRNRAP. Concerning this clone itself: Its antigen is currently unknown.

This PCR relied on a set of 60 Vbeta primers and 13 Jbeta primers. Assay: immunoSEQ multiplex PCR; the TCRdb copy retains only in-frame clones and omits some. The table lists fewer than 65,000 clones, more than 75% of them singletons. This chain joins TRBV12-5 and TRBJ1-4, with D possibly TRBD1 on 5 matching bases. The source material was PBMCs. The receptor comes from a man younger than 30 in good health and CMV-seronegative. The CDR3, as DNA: TGTGCTAGTTCCAACTCCCAGGGAGAAAAACTGTTTTTT. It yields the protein CASSNSQGEKLFF.